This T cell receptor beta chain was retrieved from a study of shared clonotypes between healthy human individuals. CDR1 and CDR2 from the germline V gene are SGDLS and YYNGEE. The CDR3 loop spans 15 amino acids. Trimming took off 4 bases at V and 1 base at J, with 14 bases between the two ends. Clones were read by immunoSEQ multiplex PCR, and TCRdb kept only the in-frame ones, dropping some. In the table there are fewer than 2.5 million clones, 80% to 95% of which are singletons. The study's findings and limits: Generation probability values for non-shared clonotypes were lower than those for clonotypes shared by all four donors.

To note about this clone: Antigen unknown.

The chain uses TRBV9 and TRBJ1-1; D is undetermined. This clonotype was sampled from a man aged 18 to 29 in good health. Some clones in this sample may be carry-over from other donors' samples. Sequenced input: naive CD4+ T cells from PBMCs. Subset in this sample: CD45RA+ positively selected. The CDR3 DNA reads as TGTGCCAGCAGCCCTCCGTCCCCAAAGAACACTGAAGCTTTCTTT. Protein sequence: CASSPPSPKNTEAFF.